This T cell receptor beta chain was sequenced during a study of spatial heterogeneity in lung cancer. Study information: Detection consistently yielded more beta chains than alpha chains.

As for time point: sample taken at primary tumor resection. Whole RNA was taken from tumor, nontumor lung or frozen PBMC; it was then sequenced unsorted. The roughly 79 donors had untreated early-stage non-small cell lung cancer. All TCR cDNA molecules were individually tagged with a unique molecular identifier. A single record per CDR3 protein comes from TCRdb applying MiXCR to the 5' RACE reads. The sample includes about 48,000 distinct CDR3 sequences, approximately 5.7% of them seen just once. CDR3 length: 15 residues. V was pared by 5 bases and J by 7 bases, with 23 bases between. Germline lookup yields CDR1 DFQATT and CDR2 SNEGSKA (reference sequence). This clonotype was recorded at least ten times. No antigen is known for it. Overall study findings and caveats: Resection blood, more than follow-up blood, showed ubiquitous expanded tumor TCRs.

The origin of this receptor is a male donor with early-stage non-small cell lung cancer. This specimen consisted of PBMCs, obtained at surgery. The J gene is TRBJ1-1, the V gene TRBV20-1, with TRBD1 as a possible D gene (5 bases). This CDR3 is CSALRQTPTIFEAFF. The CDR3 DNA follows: TGCAGTGCTTTACGACAGACGCCCACAATTTTTGAAGCTTTCTTT.